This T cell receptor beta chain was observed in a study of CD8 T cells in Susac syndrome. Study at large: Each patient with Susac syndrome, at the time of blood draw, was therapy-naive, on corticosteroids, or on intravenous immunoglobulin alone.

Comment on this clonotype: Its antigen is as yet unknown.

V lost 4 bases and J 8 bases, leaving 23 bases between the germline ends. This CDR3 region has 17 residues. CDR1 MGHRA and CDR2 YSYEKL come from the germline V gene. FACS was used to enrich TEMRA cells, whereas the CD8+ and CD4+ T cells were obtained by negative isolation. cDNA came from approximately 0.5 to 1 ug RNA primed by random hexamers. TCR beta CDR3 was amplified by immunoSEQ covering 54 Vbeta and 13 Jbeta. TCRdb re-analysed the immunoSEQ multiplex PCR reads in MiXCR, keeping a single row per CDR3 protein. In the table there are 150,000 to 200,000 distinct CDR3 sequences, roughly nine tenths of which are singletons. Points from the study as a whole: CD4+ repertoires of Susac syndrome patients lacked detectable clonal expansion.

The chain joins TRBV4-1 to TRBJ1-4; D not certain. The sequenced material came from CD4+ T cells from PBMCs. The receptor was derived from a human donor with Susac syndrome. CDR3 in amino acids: CASSRRTIMALEEKLFF. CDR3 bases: TGCGCCAGCAGCCGACGAACCATCATGGCTCTCGAGGAAAAACTGTTTTTT.